What follows are 26 T cell receptor beta chains derived from one specimen sequenced in a study of shared clonotypes between healthy human individuals. Sequencing was performed with immunoSEQ multiplex PCR; in TCRdb, only in-frame clones are kept and a portion is missing. The sample lists a few million clones, 90% to 95% seen once, with under 0.45% in the top ten. The sample was naive CD4+ T cells from PBMCs. Subset meaning: CD45RA+ positively selected. The receptor source for this set is a man between 18 and 29 years old in good health. Some clones in this sample may be carry-over from other donors' samples.

This chain joins TRBV5-4 and TRBJ2-2; D gene ambiguous. The ends were cut back, 2 bases at V and 0 bases at J, with 11 bases in the middle. CDR1 SGHNT and CDR2 YYREEE come from the germline V gene (reference sequence). This CDR3 has 16 residues. CDR3 bases: TGTGCCAGCAGCTTTGAGGCCCAAGCGAACACCGGGGAGCTGTTTTTT. Translating gives CASSFEAQANTGELFF.

This sequence joins TRBV4-1 and TRBJ2-1; D gene ambiguous. Germline V lookup: CDR1 MGHRA, CDR2 YSYEKL. Trimming shortened V by 1 base and J by 6 bases, and 13 bases separated the two germline ends. The CDR3 has 15 amino acids. The DNA of the CDR3 is TGCGCCAGCAGCCAAGTGGGGATATACTCCAATGAGCAGTTCTTC. Encoded protein: CASSQVGIYSNEQFF.

The gene calls are TRBV28 and TRBJ1-3, with D unresolved. CDR1 and CDR2 (germline): MDHEN, SYDVKM. The CDR3 is 15 amino acids. V gave up 1 base and J gave up 0 bases, with 7 bases separating them. The CDR3 DNA reads TGTGCCAGCAGTTTATCGGCAGTCTCTGGAAACACCATATATTTT. Translation gives CASSLSAVSGNTIYF.

The chain employs TRBV29-1 and TRBJ1-4; no clear D. Between the trimmed V and J ends, which lost 0 bases and 0 bases, there was a span of 8 bases. Germline V lookup: CDR1 SQVTM, CDR2 ANQGSEA. The CDR3 runs to 15 residues. The CDR3 DNA follows: TGCAGCGTTGAAGACCCGAGAGCAACTAATGAAAAACTGTTTTTT. It codes for CSVEDPRATNEKLFF.

The rearrangement links TRBV6-1 to TRBJ2-7; 9 bases line up with TRBD1. The germline gives CDR1 MNHNS, CDR2 SASEGT. V lost 6 bases and J lost 2; bases outside the gene matches: 8. The CDR3 covers 15 residues. The DNA for the CDR3 is TGTGCCAGCAGAGCGATGGGACAGGGCCCCTACGAGCAGTACTTC. It codes for CASRAMGQGPYEQYF.

On this clone: This specimen includes other DNA sequences encoding the same CDR3. V is TRBV5-4 and J is TRBJ2-7; TRBD2 matches at 8 bases. The CDR3 loop spans 16 amino acids. The germline V gene encodes CDR1 SGHNT and CDR2 YYREEE (reference sequence). The ends lost 0 bases at V and 0 bases at J; junction bases unmatched: 5. CDR3 nucleotide sequence: TGTGCCAGCAGCTTGGGGCTAGCGGGTGGCTCCTACGAGCAGTACTTC. Its translation: CASSLGLAGGSYEQYF.

For this clone: Other nucleotide sequences in the sample specify the same CDR3. CDR3 DNA sequence: TGTGCCAGCAGCTTCGGGCTAGCGGGCACAGATACGCAGTATTTT. Its protein is CASSFGLAGTDTQYF. The chain is built from TRBV7-3 and TRBJ2-3; TRBD2 agrees at 7 bases. The J segment lost 1 base and the V segment lost 3 bases, leaving 4 bases of the junction unmatched. CDR1 SGHTA and CDR2 FQGTGA come from the germline V gene. CDR3 length: 15 amino acids.

The chain uses TRBV7-2 and TRBJ1-4; D perhaps matches TRBD1 (5 bases). The CDR3 covers 15 residues. The V and J ends lost 4 bases and 4 bases respectively, with 13 bases between them. Germline V gives CDR1 SGHTA, CDR2 FQGNSA. CDR3 amino acids: CASSSGTWGNEKLFF. In DNA, the CDR3 is TGTGCCAGCAGCTCCGGGACTTGGGGTAATGAAAAACTGTTTTTT.

The V and J genes are TRBV2 and TRBJ1-6; D is uncertain. Trimming cost V 0 bases and J 6 bases, with 9 bases left between them. From germline, CDR1 is SNHLY and CDR2 FYNNEI. CDR3 length: 15 amino acids. CDR3 in amino acids: CASSEARNANSPLHF. The CDR3 DNA reads TGTGCCAGCAGTGAAGCGCGTAATGCTAATTCACCCCTCCACTTT.

A remark on this clone: Within the sample, other DNA sequences also encode this same CDR3. This chain joins TRBV5-1 and TRBJ1-5, with 7 bases aligning to TRBD1. The germline V gene encodes CDR1 SGHRS and CDR2 YFSETQ. With V trimmed by 4 bases and J by 3 bases, 4 bases remained unmatched. This CDR3 has 14 amino acids. The CDR3 loop reads CASSPGQSNQPQHF. Written as DNA, the CDR3 is TGCGCCAGCAGCCCGGGACAGTCCAATCAGCCCCAGCATTTT. Full variable domain (remainder filled in from reference TRBV5-1 and TRBJ1-5): KAGVTQTPRYLIKTRGQQVTLSCSPISGHRSVSWYQQTPGQGLQFLFEYFSETQRNKGNFPGRFSGRQFSNSRSEMNVSTLELGDSALYLCASSPGQSNQPQHFGDGTRLSIL.

The V gene is TRBV4-1, the J gene TRBJ1-1, with D perhaps matching TRBD1 (6 bases). Trimming took 0 bases from V and 4 from J, leaving 12 bases between them. CDR1 is MGHRA, CDR2 YSYEKL, per germline. This CDR3 has 15 amino acids. The CDR3 DNA follows: TGCGCCAGCAGCCAAGATTATGTCAGGGGCACTGAAGCTTTCTTT. Encoded protein: CASSQDYVRGTEAFF.

V is TRBV10-3 and J is TRBJ2-1; 9 nucleotides match TRBD1. V was clipped by 1 base and J by 3 bases; unmatched bases: 4. The CDR3 runs to 16 residues. The germline V gene has CDR1 ENHRY and CDR2 SYGVKD. The CDR3 sequence: CAISEYRGRVYNEQFF. The CDR3 region has the DNA TGTGCCATCAGTGAGTACAGGGGGCGCGTCTACAATGAGCAGTTCTTC.

Comments on this clone: Its ends do not fully match the called genes, so a read error is possible. Here the CDR3 reads CSAGQDNF. CDR3 DNA: TGCAGTGCTGGACAGGATAATTTT. The V gene is TRBV20-1, the J gene TRBJ1-3; 7 nucleotides agree with TRBD1. Per the germline V gene, CDR1 is DFQATT and CDR2 is SNEGSKA (reference sequence). There are 8 residues in the CDR3.

V gene TRBV5-8 combines with J gene TRBJ1-1; a weak D match, TRBD1 (5 bases). V lost 1 base, J lost 0 bases, and 10 bases lay in between. Germline CDR1 is SGHTS and CDR2 is YDEGEE. This CDR3 is built from 15 residues. CDR3 sequence (DNA): TGTGCCAGCAGCTTGCCCGGGACGGTGAACACTGAAGCTTTCTTT. This gives the protein CASSLPGTVNTEAFF.

This sequence joins TRBV5-1 and TRBJ1-2, with a possible D match to TRBD1 (5 bases). This CDR3 is 12 amino acids long. V lost 4 bases and J 8 bases, leaving 12 bases between the germline ends. Per the germline V gene, CDR1 is SGHRS and CDR2 is YFSETQ. As DNA, the CDR3 is TGCGCCAGCAGCCGAGGGGTATACGGCTACACCTTC. It specifies CASSRGVYGYTF.

The chain carries TRBV28 and TRBJ2-1; no firm D call. Trimming took off 3 bases at V and 4 bases at J, with 7 bases between the two ends. The length of the CDR3 is 13 residues. The germline gives CDR1 MDHEN, CDR2 SYDVKM. The CDR3 sequence: CASSLPEYNEQFF. In nucleotides, the CDR3 is TGTGCCAGCAGTTTGCCAGAATACAATGAGCAGTTCTTC.

V and J are TRBV28 and TRBJ1-3; the match to TRBD1 covers 9 bases. Looked up from germline, CDR1 is MDHEN and CDR2 is SYDVKM. The V segment lost 5 bases and the J segment 4 bases; nucleotides outside the gene matches: 9. This CDR3 is built from 16 residues. The CDR3 nucleotides are TGTGCCAGCAGTCCCGGGACAGGGTATAGGGGAAACACCATATATTTT. This codes for CASSPGTGYRGNTIYF.

The chain couples TRBV6-1 to TRBJ2-7; D is perhaps TRBD2 (6 bases). The CDR3 extends over 14 amino acids. V was shortened by 5 bases and J by 3 bases, with 14 bases between the two germline ends. Germline loops: CDR1 MNHNS, CDR2 SASEGT. As DNA, the CDR3 is TGTGCCAGCAGTCTTGTGGGAGGAAACTACGAGCAGTACTTC. As protein: CASSLVGGNYEQYF.

The chain carries TRBV6-1 and TRBJ1-5; D is undetermined. Trimming removed 5 bases at V and 6 bases at J, with 14 bases between. Germline-derived CDR1 and CDR2 are MNHNS and SASEGT. This CDR3 contains 14 residues. Here the CDR3 reads CASSREFRTQPQHF. The CDR3 bases are TGTGCCAGCAGTAGGGAGTTTCGGACTCAGCCCCAGCATTTT.

This clone appeared once. The chain carries TRBV11-3 and TRBJ2-1; 9 bases agree with TRBD1. The CDR3 consists of 15 residues. V trimming: 1 base; J trimming: 4 bases; junction bases outside the gene matches: 2. The germline CDR1 and CDR2 sequences are SGHNT and YENEEA. As DNA, the CDR3 is TGTGCCAGCAGCTTAGTCGGGACAGGGTACAATGAGCAGTTCTTC. Translation: CASSLVGTGYNEQFF. The full variable domain, its missing parts supplied by reference TRBV11-3 and TRBJ2-1, is EAGVVQSPRYKIIEKKQPVAFWCNPISGHNTLYWYLQNLGQGPELLIRYENEEAVDDSQLPKDRFSAERLKGVDSTLKIQPAELGDSAVYLCASSLVGTGYNEQFFGPGTRLTVL.

The rearrangement joins TRBV7-9 to TRBJ2-3; D is unclear. Deletions cut 6 bases from V and 5 bases from J, with 6 bases between. The CDR3 extends over 11 amino acids. CDR1 and CDR2 (germline): SEHNR, FQNEAQ (reference sequence). For the CDR3, the DNA is TGTGCCAGCAGGACTGGAGATACGCAGTATTTT. It translates to CASRTGDTQYF.

This clone showed up just once. The genes are TRBV5-1 and TRBJ1-1; no definite D call. The CDR3 runs 12 residues. From germline, CDR1 is SGHRS and CDR2 YFSETQ. Deletions cut 1 base from V and 4 bases from J, with 5 bases between. The DNA for the CDR3 is TGCGCCAGCAGCTTGTCACGCACTGAAGCTTTCTTT. Encoded protein: CASSLSRTEAFF.

The V call is TRBV2, the J call TRBJ1-2; perhaps TRBD1 as D (5 bases). Germline-derived CDR1 and CDR2 are SNHLY and FYNNEI. The ends were cut back, 3 bases at V and 3 bases at J, with 14 bases in the middle. This CDR3 is 15 amino acids long. CDR3 amino acids: CASSEQGQTYYGYTF. DNA for the CDR3: TGTGCCAGCAGTGAGCAAGGACAAACATACTATGGCTACACCTTC.

In DNA, the CDR3 is TGTGCCAGCACTAAGGACAGGGGTGATGGCTACACCTTC. As protein: CASTKDRGDGYTF. The rearrangement uses TRBV2 and TRBJ1-2, with 9 bases aligning to TRBD1. Germline V lookup: CDR1 SNHLY, CDR2 FYNNEI. The V gene end was trimmed by 7 bases and the J gene end by 6 bases; junction bases not matched to a gene: 6. The CDR3 has 13 residues.

The chain links TRBV2 to TRBJ2-5; 11 bases line up with TRBD2. CDR3 length equals 15 residues. CDR1 SNHLY and CDR2 FYNNEI come from the germline V gene. After removal of 3 bases from V and 4 bases from J, the junction contained 4 bases not matched to a gene. DNA for the CDR3: TGTGCCAGCAGTGATAGCGGGAGGGCCTTAGAGACCCAGTACTTC. Translation: CASSDSGRALETQYF.

On this clone itself: Other DNA sequences in this specimen translate into the identical CDR3. The chain joins TRBV20-1 to TRBJ2-1; no clear D. Germline lookup yields CDR1 DFQATT and CDR2 SNEGSKA (reference sequence). V lost 4 bases to trimming and J lost 2 bases, with 0 bases between them. The CDR3 runs to 10 residues. The CDR3 bases are TGCAGTGCTACCTACAATGAGCAGTTCTTC. Its protein is CSATYNEQFF.